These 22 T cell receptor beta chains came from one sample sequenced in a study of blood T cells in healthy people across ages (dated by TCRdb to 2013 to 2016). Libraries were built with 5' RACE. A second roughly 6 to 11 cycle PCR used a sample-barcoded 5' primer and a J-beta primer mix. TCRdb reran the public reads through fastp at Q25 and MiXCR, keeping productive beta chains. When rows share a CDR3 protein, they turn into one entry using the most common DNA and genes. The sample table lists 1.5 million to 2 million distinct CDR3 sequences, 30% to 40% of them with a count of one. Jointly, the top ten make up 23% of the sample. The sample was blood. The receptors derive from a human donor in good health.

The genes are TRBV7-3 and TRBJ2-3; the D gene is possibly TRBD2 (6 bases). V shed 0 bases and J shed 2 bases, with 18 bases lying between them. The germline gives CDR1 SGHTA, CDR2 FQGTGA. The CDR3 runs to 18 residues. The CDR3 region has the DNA TGTGCCAGCAGCTTAACGGCTGGCAGCGGGCTAATCACAGATACGCAGTATTTT. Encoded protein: CASSLTAGSGLITDTQYF.

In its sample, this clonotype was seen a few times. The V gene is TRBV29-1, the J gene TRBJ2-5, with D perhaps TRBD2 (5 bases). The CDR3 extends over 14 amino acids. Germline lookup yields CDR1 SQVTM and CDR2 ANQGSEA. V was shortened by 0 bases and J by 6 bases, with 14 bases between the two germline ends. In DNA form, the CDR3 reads TGCAGCGTTGAAGAGGGGAGCAGTCGCAAGACCCAGTACTTC. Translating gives CSVEEGSSRKTQYF.

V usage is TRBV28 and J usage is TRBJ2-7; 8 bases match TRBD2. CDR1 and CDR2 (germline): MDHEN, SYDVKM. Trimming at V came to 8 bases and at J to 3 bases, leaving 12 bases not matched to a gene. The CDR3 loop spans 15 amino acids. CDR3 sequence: CASGEGPRGVYEQYF. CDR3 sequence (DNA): TGTGCCAGCGGCGAAGGGCCGCGGGGGGTCTACGAGCAGTACTTC.

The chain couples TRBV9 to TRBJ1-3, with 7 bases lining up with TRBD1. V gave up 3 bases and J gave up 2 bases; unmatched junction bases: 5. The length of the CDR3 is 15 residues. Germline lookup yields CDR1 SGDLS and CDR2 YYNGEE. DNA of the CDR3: TGTGCCAGCAGCGCCAGGGGGGATGCTGGAAACACCATATATTTT. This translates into CASSARGDAGNTIYF. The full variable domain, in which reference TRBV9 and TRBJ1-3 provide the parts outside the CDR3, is DSGVTQTPKHLITATGQRVTLRCSPRSGDLSVYWYQQSLDQGLQFLIQYYNGEERAKGNILERFSAQQFPDLHSELNLSSLELGDSALYFCASSARGDAGNTIYFGEGSWLTVV.

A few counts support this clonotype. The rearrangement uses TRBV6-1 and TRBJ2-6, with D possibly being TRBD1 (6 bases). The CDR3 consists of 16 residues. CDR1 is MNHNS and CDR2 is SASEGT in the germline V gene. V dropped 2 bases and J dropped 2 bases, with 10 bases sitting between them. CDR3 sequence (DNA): TGTGCCAGCAGTGAAAGGGACATAACTGGGGCCAACGTCCTGACTTTC. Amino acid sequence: CASSERDITGANVLTF.

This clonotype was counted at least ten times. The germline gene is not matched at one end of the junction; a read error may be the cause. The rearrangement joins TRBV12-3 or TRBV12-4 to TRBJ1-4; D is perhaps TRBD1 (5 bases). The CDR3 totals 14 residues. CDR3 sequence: CASSEGATNEKLFF. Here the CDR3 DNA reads TGCGCCAGCAGCGAAGGGGCAACTAATGAAAAACTGTTTTTT.

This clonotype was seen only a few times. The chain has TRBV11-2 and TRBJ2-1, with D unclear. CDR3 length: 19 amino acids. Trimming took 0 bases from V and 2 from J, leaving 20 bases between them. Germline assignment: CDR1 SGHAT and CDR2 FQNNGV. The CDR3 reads CASSLDGHRAPTTYNEQFF. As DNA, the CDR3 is TGTGCCAGCAGCTTAGATGGGCATCGGGCGCCCACAACCTACAATGAGCAGTTCTTC.

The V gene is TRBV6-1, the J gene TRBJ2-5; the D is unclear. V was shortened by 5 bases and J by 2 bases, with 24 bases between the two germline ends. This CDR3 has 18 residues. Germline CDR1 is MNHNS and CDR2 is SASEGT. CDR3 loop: CASSKLLRAVQSQETQYF. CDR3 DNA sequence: TGTGCCAGCAGTAAACTTCTCCGGGCCGTTCAATCGCAAGAGACCCAGTACTTC.

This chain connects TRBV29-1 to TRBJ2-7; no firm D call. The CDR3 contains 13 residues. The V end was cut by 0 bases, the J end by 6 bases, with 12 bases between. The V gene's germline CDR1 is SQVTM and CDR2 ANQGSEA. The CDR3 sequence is CSVEEVTIGEQYF. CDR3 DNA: TGCAGCGTTGAAGAGGTCACAATTGGCGAGCAGTACTTC.

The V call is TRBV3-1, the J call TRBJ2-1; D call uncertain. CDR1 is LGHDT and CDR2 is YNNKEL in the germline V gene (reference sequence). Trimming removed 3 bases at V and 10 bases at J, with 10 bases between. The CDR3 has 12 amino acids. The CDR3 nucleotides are TGTGCCAGCAGCCAGACATATGGGGAGCAGTTCTTC. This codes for CASSQTYGEQFF.

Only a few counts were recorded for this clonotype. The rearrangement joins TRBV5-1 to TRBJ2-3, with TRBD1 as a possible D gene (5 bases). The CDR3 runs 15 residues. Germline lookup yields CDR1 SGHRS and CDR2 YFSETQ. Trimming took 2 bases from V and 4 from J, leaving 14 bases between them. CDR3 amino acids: CASSLRTQGADTQYF. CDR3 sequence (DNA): TGCGCCAGCAGCTTAAGGACCCAGGGTGCAGATACGCAGTATTTT.

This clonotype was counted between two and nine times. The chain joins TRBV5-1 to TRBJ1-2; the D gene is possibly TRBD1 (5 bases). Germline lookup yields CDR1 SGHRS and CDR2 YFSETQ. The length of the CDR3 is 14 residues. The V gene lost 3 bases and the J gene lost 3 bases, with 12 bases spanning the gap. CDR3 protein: CASSSQQVDYGYTF. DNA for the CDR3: TGCGCCAGCAGCTCTCAACAGGTGGACTATGGCTACACCTTC. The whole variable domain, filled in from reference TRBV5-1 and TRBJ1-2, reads KAGVTQTPRYLIKTRGQQVTLSCSPISGHRSVSWYQQTPGQGLQFLFEYFSETQRNKGNFPGRFSGRQFSNSRSEMNVSTLELGDSALYLCASSSQQVDYGYTFGSGTRLTVV.

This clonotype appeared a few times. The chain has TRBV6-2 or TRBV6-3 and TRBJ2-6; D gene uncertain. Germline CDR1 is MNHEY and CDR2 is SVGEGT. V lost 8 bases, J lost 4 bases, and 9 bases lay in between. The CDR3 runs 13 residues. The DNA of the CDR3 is TGTGCCAGCCTGCCTAGGGGGGCCAACGTCCTGACTTTC. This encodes CASLPRGANVLTF.

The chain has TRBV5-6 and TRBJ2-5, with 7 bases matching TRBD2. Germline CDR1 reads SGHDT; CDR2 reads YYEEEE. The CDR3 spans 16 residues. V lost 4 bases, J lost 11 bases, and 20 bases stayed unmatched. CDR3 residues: CASSPDGRGTMEEQYF. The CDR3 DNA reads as TGTGCCAGCAGCCCGGACGGACGAGGGACTATGGAGGAGCAGTACTTC.

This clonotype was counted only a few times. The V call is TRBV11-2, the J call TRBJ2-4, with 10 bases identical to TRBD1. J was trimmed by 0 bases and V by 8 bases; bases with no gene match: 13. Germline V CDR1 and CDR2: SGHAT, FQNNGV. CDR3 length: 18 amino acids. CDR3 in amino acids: CASGPLVGQGLAKNIQYF. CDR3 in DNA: TGTGCCAGCGGCCCGCTCGTGGGACAGGGGCTAGCCAAAAACATTCAGTACTTC.

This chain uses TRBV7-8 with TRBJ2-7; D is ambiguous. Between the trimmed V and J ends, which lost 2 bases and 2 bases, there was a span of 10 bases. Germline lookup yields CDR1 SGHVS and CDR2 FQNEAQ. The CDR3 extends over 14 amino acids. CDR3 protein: CASSLHPGTYEQYF. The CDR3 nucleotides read TGTGCCAGCAGCTTACATCCGGGTACCTACGAGCAGTACTTC.

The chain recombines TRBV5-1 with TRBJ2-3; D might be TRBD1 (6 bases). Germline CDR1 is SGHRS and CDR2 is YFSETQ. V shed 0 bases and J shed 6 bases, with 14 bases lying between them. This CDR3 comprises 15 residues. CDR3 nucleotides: TGCGCCAGCAGCTTGGAGGGGGAACACGCTGATACGCAGTATTTT. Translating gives CASSLEGEHADTQYF.

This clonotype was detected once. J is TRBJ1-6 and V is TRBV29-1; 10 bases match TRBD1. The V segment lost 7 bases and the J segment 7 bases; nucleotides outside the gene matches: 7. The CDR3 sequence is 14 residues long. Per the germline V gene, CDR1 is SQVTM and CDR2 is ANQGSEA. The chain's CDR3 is CSARDRGRNSPLHF. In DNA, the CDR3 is TGCAGCGCTCGGGACAGGGGCAGGAATTCACCCCTCCACTTT.

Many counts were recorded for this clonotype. The CDR3 is CASSLASGAYTEQFF. CDR3 nucleotide sequence: TGTGCCAGCAGCTTAGCTAGCGGGGCTTATACTGAGCAGTTCTTC. The chain carries TRBV7-9 and TRBJ2-1; 8 bases fit TRBD2. The CDR3 totals 15 residues. Germline values: CDR1 SEHNR, CDR2 FQNEAQ (reference sequence). Germline trimming cut 0 bases from V and 9 bases from J; bases unmatched to any gene: 7. Filled out from reference TRBV7-9 and TRBJ2-1, the complete variable domain reads DTGVSQNPRHKITKRGQNVTFRCDPISEHNRLYWYRQTLGQGPEFLTYFQNEAQLEKSRLLSDRFSAERPKGSFSTLEIQRTEQGDSAMYLCASSLASGAYTEQFFGPGTRLTVL.

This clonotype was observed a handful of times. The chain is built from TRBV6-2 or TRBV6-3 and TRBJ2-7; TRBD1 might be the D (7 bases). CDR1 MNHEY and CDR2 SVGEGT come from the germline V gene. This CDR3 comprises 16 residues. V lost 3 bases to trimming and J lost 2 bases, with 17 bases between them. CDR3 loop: CASSYLWGRGAYEQYF. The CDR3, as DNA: TGTGCCAGCAGTTATCTCTGGGGCAGGGGGGCCTACGAGCAGTACTTC.

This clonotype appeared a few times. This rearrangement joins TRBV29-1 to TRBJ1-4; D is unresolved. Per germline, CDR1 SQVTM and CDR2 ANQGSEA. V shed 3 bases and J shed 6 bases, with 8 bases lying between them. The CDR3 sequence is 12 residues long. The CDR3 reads CSVDREDEKLFF. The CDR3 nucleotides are TGCAGCGTTGATAGAGAGGATGAAAAACTGTTTTTT.

CDR3 residues: CASSPYGPTDADGYTF. The CDR3 coding sequence is TGTGCCAGCAGCCCATATGGGCCAACGGATGCAGATGGCTACACCTTC. This chain uses TRBV7-2 with TRBJ1-2; D is unclear. The CDR3 runs 16 residues. Per the germline V gene, CDR1 is SGHTA and CDR2 is FQGNSA. V gave up 5 bases and J gave up 6 bases, with 22 bases separating them.